This T cell receptor beta chain comes out of a study of blood T cells in healthy people across ages. Primed by a sample-barcoded 5' primer and a J-beta primer mix, a second PCR proceeded for roughly 6 to 12 cycles. Each of the cDNA molecules was tagged by a template-switch adaptor with 12 random nucleotides. TCRdb analysed the 5' RACE reads with MiXCR anew, one entry per CDR3 protein. The profile shows some 900,000 distinct CDR3 sequences, roughly 52% of them singletons. Study conclusions and caveats: Higher naive T cell percentage went strongly together with higher TCR beta diversity.

Samples each yielded at least 6 micrograms of total RNA. The germline gives CDR1 MGHRA, CDR2 YSYEKL. Trimming took 2 bases from V and 4 from J, leaving 11 bases between them. CDR3 length: 14 residues. Notes on this clonotype: Its antigen is still unknown.

The V call is TRBV4-1, the J call TRBJ1-2; D gene unclear. This receptor was taken from a man younger than 40 in good health. Sequencing was performed on blood. As DNA, the CDR3 is TGCGCCAGCAGCCAACAGAGTATAGGCTATGGCTACACCTTC. This sequence encodes CASSQQSIGYGYTF.